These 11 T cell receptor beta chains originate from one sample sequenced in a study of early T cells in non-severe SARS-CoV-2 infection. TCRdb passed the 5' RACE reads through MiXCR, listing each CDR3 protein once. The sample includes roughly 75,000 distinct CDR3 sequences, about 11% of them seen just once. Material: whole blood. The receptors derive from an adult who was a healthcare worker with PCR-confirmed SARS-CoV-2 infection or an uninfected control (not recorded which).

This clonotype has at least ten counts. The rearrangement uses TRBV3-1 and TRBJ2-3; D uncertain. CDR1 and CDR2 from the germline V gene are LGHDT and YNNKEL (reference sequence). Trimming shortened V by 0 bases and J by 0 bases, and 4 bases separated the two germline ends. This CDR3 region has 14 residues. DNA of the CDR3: TGTGCCAGCAGCCAAGAGTACAGCACAGATACGCAGTATTTT. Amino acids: CASSQEYSTDTQYF.

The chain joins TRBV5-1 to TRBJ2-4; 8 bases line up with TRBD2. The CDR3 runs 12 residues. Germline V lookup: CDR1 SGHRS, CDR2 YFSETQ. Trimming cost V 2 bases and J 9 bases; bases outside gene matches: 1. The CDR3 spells CASSLAGAIQYF. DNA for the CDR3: TGCGCCAGCAGCTTAGCGGGGGCCATTCAGTACTTC.

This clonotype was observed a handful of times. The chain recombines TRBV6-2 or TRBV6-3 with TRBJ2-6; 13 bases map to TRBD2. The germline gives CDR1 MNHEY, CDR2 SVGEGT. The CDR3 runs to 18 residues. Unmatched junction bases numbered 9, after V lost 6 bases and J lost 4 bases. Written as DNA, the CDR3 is TGTGCCAGCAGCCCCGGACTAGCGGGGGCCCTAGGGGCCAACGTCCTGACTTTC. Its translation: CASSPGLAGALGANVLTF.

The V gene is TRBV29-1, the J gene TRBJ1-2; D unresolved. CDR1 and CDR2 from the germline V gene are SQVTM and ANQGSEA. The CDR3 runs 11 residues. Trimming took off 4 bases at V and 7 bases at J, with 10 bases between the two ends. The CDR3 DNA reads TGCAGCGTTGTGGAGACCGTTGGCTACACCTTC. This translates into CSVVETVGYTF.

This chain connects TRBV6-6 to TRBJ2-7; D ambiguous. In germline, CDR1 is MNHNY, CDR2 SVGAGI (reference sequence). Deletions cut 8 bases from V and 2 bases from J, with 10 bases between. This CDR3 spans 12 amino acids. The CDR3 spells CASGQATYEQYF. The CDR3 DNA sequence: TGTGCCAGCGGGCAGGCGACCTACGAGCAGTACTTC.

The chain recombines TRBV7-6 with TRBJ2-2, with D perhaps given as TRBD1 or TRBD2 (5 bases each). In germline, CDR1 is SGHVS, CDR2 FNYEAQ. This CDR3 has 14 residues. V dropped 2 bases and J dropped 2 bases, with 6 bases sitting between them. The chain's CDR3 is CASSLRDNTGELFF. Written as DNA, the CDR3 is TGTGCCAGCAGCTTACGGGACAACACCGGGGAGCTGTTTTTT.

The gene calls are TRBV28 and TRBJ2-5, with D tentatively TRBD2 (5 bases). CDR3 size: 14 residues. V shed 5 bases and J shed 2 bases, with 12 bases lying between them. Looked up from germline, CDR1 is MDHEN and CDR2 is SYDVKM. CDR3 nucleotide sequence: TGTGCCAGCAGTGAGTCTAGCCTACAAGAGACCCAGTACTTC. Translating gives CASSESSLQETQYF. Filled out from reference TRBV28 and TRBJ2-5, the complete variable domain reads DVKVTQSSRYLVKRTGEKVFLECVQDMDHENMFWYRQDPGLGLRLIYFSYDVKMKEKGDIPEGYSVSREKKERFSLILESASTNQTSMYLCASSESSLQETQYFGPGTRLLVL.

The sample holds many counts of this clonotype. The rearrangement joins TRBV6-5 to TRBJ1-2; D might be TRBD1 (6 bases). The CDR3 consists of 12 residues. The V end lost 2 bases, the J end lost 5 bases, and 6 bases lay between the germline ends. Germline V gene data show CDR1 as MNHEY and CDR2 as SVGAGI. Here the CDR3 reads CASSYQGYGYTF. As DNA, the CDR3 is TGTGCCAGCAGTTACCAGGGGTATGGCTACACCTTC.

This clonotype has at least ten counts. Written as DNA, the CDR3 is TGTGCCAGCAGCTTGGGCGACAGGGGAGTCTCACCCCTCCACTTT. It yields the protein CASSLGDRGVSPLHF. This chain connects TRBV7-2 to TRBJ1-6; 8 bases map to TRBD1. This CDR3 contains 15 residues. Losses at the gene ends were 3 bases for V and 10 bases for J; bases not matched to a gene: 8. Germline assignment: CDR1 SGHTA and CDR2 FQGNSA.

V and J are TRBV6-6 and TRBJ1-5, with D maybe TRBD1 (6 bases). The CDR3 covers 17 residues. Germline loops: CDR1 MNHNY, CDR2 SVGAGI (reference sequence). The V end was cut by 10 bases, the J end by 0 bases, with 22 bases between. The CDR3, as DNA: TGTGCCACCAACAGGGTTTATGGGGTGGATAGCAATCAGCCCCAGCATTTT. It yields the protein CATNRVYGVDSNQPQHF.

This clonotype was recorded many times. This CDR3 reads CSVEGTGYRDYEQYF. The CDR3 nucleotides read TGCAGCGTTGAAGGTACAGGGTACAGAGACTACGAGCAGTACTTC. The chain carries TRBV29-1 and TRBJ2-7, with D maybe TRBD1 (6 bases). Germline CDR1 is SQVTM and CDR2 is ANQGSEA. The ends were cut back, 1 base at V and 3 bases at J, with 16 bases in the middle. This CDR3 has 15 residues.